The clone carrying this TCR beta chain was seen more than once but under ten times. What it binds is not known. Every isolated RNA sample was fully reverse transcribed, so sequencing captured expressed TCRB transcripts. Libraries were prepared by immunoSEQ multiplex PCR; TCRdb keeps only in-frame clonotypes and omits some of them. Among around 50,000 clones listed, about 48% were seen once. This record comes from a study of beta chain features in type 1 diabetes. Broader study findings: Moderate yet significant TCRB CDR3 shortening was seen in Type 1 diabetes patients in all four CD4+ subsets.

Per the germline V gene, CDR1 is MNHEY and CDR2 is SMNVEV (reference sequence). The CDR3 extends over 16 amino acids. V was trimmed by 3 bases and J by 0 bases, leaving 14 bases between them. Sequencing used stem cell memory CD4+ T cells from blood. This chain uses TRBV27 with TRBJ1-2, with D possibly being TRBD1 (5 bases). The receptor was isolated from a man aged 25 to 40 with type 1 diabetes. This CDR3 is CASSLFREGANYGYTF. The CDR3 region has the DNA TGTGCCAGCAGTTTGTTCAGGGAAGGAGCTAACTATGGCTACACCTTC.